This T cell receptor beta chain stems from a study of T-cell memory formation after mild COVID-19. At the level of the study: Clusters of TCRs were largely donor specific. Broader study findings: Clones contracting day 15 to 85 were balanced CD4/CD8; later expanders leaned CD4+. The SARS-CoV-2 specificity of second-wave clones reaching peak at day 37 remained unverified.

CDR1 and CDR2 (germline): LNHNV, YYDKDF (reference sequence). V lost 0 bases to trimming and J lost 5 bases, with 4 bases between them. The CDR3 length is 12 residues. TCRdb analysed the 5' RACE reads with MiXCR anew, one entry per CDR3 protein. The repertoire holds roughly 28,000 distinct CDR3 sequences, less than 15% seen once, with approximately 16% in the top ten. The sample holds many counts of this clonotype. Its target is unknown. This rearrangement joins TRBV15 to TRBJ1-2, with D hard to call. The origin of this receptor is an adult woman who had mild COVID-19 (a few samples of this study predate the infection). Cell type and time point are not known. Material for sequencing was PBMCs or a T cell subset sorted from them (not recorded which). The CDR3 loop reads CATSRESYGYTF. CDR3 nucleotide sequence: TGTGCCACCAGCAGAGAATCATATGGCTACACCTTC.